This record looks at one TCR beta chain sequence and its context. Trimming removed 6 bases from V and 4 bases from J; junction bases left unmatched: 8. The CDR3 has 14 residues. Germline CDR1 reads MGHRA; CDR2 reads YSYEKL. Assay: immunoSEQ multiplex PCR; the TCRdb copy retains only in-frame clones and omits some. The sample includes around 88,000 clones, about 91% of them seen just once. The entry originates in a study of T cell changes during pregnancy in multiple sclerosis. Sample: peripheral blood, taken after pregnancy. The genes are TRBV4-1 and TRBJ1-2; 7 nucleotides align to TRBD1. This TCR came from a female donor in good health, enrolled as a control in a pregnancy study. In nucleotides, the CDR3 is TGCGCCAGCAGGCGGACAGGTGAACTCTATGGCTACACCTTC. Translating gives CASRRTGELYGYTF.